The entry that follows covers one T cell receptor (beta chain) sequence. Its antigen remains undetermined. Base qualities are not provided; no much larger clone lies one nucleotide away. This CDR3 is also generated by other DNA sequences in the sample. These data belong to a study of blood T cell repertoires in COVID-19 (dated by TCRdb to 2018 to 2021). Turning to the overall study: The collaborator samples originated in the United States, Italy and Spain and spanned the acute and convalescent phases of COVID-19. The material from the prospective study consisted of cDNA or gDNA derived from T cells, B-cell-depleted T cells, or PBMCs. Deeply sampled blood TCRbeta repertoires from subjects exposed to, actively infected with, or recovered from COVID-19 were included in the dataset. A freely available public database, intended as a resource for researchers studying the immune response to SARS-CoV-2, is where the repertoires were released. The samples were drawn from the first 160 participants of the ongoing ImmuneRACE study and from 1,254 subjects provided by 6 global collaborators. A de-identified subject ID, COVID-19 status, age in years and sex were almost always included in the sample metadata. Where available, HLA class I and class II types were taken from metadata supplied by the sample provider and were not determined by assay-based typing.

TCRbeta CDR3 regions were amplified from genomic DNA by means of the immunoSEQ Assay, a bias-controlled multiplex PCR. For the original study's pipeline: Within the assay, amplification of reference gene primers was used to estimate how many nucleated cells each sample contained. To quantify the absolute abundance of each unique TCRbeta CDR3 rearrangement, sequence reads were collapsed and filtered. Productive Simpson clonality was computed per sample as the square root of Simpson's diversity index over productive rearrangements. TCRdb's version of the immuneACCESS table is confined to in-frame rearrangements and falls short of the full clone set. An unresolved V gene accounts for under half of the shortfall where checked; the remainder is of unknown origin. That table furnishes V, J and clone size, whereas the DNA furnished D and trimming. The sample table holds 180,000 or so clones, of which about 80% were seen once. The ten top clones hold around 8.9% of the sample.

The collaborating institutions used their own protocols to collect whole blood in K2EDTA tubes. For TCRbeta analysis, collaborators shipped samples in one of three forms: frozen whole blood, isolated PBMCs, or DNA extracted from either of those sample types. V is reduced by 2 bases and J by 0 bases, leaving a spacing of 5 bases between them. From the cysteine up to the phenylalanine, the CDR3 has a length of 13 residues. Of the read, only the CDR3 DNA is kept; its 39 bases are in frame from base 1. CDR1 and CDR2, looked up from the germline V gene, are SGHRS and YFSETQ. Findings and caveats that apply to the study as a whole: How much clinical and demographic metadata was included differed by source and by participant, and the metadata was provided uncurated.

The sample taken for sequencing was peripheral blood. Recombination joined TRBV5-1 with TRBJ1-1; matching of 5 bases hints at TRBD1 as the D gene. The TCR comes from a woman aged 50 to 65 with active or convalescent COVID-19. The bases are TGCGCCAGCAGCTTAGGGGTGAACACTGAAGCTTTCTTT. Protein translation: CASSLGVNTEAFF.